The table lists the clone carrying this T cell receptor beta chain with a few counts. Its specificity is not known. CDR3 length: 13 amino acids. The trim removed 8 bases at V and 5 bases at J, leaving 8 bases unmatched. The germline V gene encodes CDR1 MNHEY and CDR2 SMNVEV (reference sequence). This entry belongs to a study of identical twins. Findings of the study overall: Fewer insertions were carried by abundant cord blood beta clonotypes, but none was seen in memory repertoires. Conclusions came from cross-sectional statistical analysis, not from following the same donors. Zero-insertion findings could be partly confounded by invariant cells (MAIT and iNKT cells).

MiXCR, applied by TCRdb to the 5' RACE reads, yields one record per CDR3 protein. The table has hundreds of thousands of distinct CDR3 sequences, approximately 20% seen once; the top ten hold approximately 0.48%. These data also featured in a second study, about yellow fever vaccine responses in identical twins.

The sample comprised CD4+ T cells sorted from blood. The TCR was taken from a woman aged 18-35 years in good health. The chain employs TRBV27 and TRBJ1-2, with 7 bases that match TRBD1. Here the CDR3 reads CASGTDREYGYTF. DNA of the CDR3: TGTGCCAGCGGAACAGACAGGGAGTATGGCTACACCTTC.